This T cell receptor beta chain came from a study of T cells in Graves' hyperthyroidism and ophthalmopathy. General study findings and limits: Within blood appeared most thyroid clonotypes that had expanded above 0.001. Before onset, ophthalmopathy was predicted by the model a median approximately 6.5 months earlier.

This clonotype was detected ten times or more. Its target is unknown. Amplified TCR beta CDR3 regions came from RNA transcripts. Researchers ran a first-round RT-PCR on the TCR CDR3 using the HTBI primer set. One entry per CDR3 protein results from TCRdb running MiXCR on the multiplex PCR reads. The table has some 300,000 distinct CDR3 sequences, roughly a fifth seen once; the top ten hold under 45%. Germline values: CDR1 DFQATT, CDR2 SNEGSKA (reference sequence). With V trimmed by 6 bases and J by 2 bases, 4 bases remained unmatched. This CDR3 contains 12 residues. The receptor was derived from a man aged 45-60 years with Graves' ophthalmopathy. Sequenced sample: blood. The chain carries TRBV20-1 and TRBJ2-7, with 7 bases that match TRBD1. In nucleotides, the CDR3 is TGCAGTGCCCTAGGGACAGCCTACGAGCAGTACTTC. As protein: CSALGTAYEQYF.